This T cell receptor beta chain was sequenced in a study of blood T cell repertoires in COVID-19. Looking at the study overall: T cells, B-cell-depleted T cells, or PBMCs provided the cDNA or gDNA that served as material.

Sequencing used immunoSEQ multiplex PCR; TCRdb keeps in-frame clones, though not all of them. The sample has approximately 350,000 clones, around nine tenths seen once. The sample was peripheral blood. The sequence came from a woman in her 70s with COVID-19, enrolled during active disease.

CDR3 nucleotide sequence: TGTGCCAGTACCCAGACTAGCGGGGGTATAGCCAAAAACATTCAGTACTTC. It yields the protein CASTQTSGGIAKNIQYF. The chain employs TRBV19 and TRBJ2-4, with TRBD2 matching over 12 bases. Germline CDR1 LNHDA, CDR2 SQIVND (reference sequence). This CDR3 region has 17 residues. Unmatched junction bases numbered 7, after V lost 7 bases and J lost 0 bases.